A selection of T cell receptor beta chains follows, all from one sample in a study of tumor-infiltrating lymphocytes in primary liver carcinoma. TCRdb re-called the multiplex PCR reads through MiXCR, storing one row per CDR3 protein. This table has 250,000 to 400,000 distinct CDR3 sequences, 60% to 80% appearing once. The material sequenced was peripheral blood. The origin of the receptors is a middle-aged man with primary liver carcinoma and hepatitis B virus infection. CDR3s include the opening cysteine and the closing phenylalanine or tryptophan. A D gene is named only where the DNA matches it firmly. Clone size, where shown, is once, few, many, or a class for clones that have expanded.

V gene	J gene	clone size	D gene	CDR3 protein
TRBV28	TRBJ1-6	.	TRBD1	CAVLPSGQGGSPLHF
TRBV30	TRBJ2-7	.	.	CAFSGQRPEQYF
TRBV10-3	TRBJ2-1	.	.	CAISSTSGRGAYNEQFF
TRBV7-6	TRBJ2-7	.	TRBD1	CASVHPGQGPYEQYF
TRBV29-1	TRBJ1-2	.	.	CSIEGPPNDYTF
TRBV11-2	TRBJ2-7	.	.	CASSLGRRAPYEQYF
TRBV23-1	TRBJ2-7	few	.	CASRDNYEQYF
TRBV4-1	TRBJ2-1	.	.	CASSQDLVSFYNEQFF
TRBV4-2	TRBJ2-2	.	.	CASSQGGATGELLF
TRBV5-6	TRBJ2-3	once	TRBD2	CASSFGLSGGRDTQYF
TRBV28	TRBJ2-7	few	.	CASSAPRGTYYEQYF
TRBV20-1	TRBJ1-1	few	.	CSARVGAKDTEAFF
TRBV11-1	TRBJ2-7	.	TRBD1	CASTDTGTVYKQYF
TRBV12-3/TRBV12-4	TRBJ1-1	many	.	CASSWGDVSTEAFF
TRBV11-2	TRBJ2-6	.	TRBD1	CTSSMGGDRGISLSGANVLTF
TRBV4-2	TRBJ2-1	.	TRBD2	CASSHEGLAGTGQFF
TRBV24-1	TRBJ2-7	.	.	CATSNWPEFYEQYF
TRBV28	TRBJ2-7	few	.	CASSSSGHEQYF
TRBV5-1	TRBJ1-4	few	TRBD1	CASRPGTDEKLFF
TRBV6-5	TRBJ2-7	.	TRBD2	CACMRLAGGGEQYF
TRBV6-1	TRBJ1-2	many	TRBD1	CASSGTRDRVAYGYTF
TRBV28	TRBJ1-2	.	TRBD1	CASRGMGQGSGSHGYTF
TRBV12-3/TRBV12-4	TRBJ2-1	.	.	CASSLQGRQNEQFF
TRBV11-2	TRBJ2-7	few	.	CASGSRVSEAYEQYF
TRBV10-3	TRBJ1-1	.	TRBD1	CAISETGGRITEAFF
TRBV6-1	TRBJ2-7	many	.	CASMAVSYEQYF
TRBV5-4	TRBJ2-1	.	.	CASSPKGNEQFF
TRBV28	TRBJ2-1	.	TRBD1	CASSTAGTGNNDQFF
TRBV6-5	TRBJ1-2	many	.	CASGPSALLSYGYTF
TRBV6-2/TRBV6-3	TRBJ2-5	.	.	CASIRGGTQYF
TRBV4-1	TRBJ2-7	.	TRBD2	CAISQSFGGVSYEQYF
TRBV14	TRBJ2-7	few	.	CASSQVAVVGQNEQYF
TRBV5-6	TRBJ2-3	.	TRBD2	CASSGLAEALVRTDTQYF
TRBV29-1	TRBJ2-2	many	.	CSVGAVNTGELFF
TRBV11-2	TRBJ2-1	.	.	CASSLRQEGLRNEQFF
TRBV6-6	TRBJ2-5	.	TRBD2	CASSSGLAGARETQYF
TRBV5-1	TRBJ2-3	few	TRBD2	CASSLASGTDTQYF
TRBV5-1	TRBJ1-2	.	TRBD1	CASSRDRAPGYTF
TRBV6-1	TRBJ2-2	few	.	CASSEQKFANTGELFF
TRBV29-1	TRBJ1-1	many	.	CSVESGVTEAFF
TRBV5-1	TRBJ2-4	few	TRBD2	CASSSAGRYDIQYF
TRBV30	TRBJ2-7	.	.	CAWSPPRGKGQDEQYF
TRBV28	TRBJ2-6	.	.	CASSSTSDLVGANILTF
TRBV11-1	TRBJ2-7	.	TRBD1	CASSLGNYGTAAYEQHF
TRBV2	TRBJ1-5	.	.	CASRVSDQPQHF
TRBV29-1	TRBJ2-1	.	.	CSIGNHNEQFF